These 26 T cell receptor beta chains were all obtained from the same sample, sequenced in a study of PD-1 blockade in classical Hodgkin lymphoma. Assay: immunoSEQ multiplex PCR; the TCRdb copy retains only in-frame clones and omits some. The table includes approximately 20,000 clones, around three quarters detected once. The time point denotes: cycle 4 day 1 (C4D1), after less than seven weeks of nivolumab. Exposure to brentuximab vedotin varied, and each patient had relapsed following autologous stem cell transplantation. The source was peripheral blood mononuclear cells (PBMCs), collected before the fourth cycle of nivolumab. Source of these receptors: a human donor with classical Hodgkin lymphoma.

This chain joins TRBV6-5 and TRBJ2-7; D might be TRBD1 (5 bases). Trimming left V 2 bases short and J 2 bases short, with 10 bases between. Germline CDR1 reads MNHEY; CDR2 reads SVGAGI. The CDR3 has 14 residues. CDR3: CASSYTRVTYEQYF. CDR3 DNA: TGTGCCAGCAGTTACACCAGGGTAACCTACGAGCAGTACTTC.

The CDR3 loop is CAWSLSGGLGQYF. In nucleotides, the CDR3 is TGTGCCTGGAGCTTATCCGGGGGACTTGGGCAGTACTTC. V gene TRBV30 combines with J gene TRBJ2-7, with D tentatively TRBD2 (6 bases). V was trimmed by 3 bases and J by 9 bases, leaving 18 bases between them. The CDR3 consists of 13 residues. Germline-derived CDR1 and CDR2 are GTSNPN and SVGIG (reference sequence).

By its share, this clone is large. The chain couples TRBV4-3 to TRBJ1-5; a possible D gene is TRBD1 (6 bases). The CDR3 extends over 15 amino acids. CDR1 is LGHNA, CDR2 YSLEER, per germline. The V end was cut by 4 bases, the J end by 7 bases, with 17 bases between. In DNA, the CDR3 is TGCGCCAGCAGCCCTGACAGGTATACCCAGCAGCCCCAGCATTTT. Its protein product is CASSPDRYTQQPQHF.

Notes on this clone: Other DNA sequences in the sample encode the same CDR3. The chain is built from TRBV19 and TRBJ1-3; D is unclear. The CDR3 runs to 12 residues. Germline V gives CDR1 LNHDA, CDR2 SQIVND (reference sequence). Trimming removed 3 bases from V and 4 bases from J, with 4 bases in between. CDR3 DNA sequence: TGTGCCAGTAGTATGTTGGGAAACACCATATATTTT. Amino acid sequence: CASSMLGNTIYF.

V and J are TRBV6-5 and TRBJ2-5; D perhaps matches TRBD2 (6 bases). The end of the DNA aligns better with TRBJ2-7, so the J call may be wrong. This CDR3 region has 12 residues. Germline V gene data show CDR1 as MNHEY and CDR2 as SVGAGI. The CDR3 nucleotides are TGTGCCAGCAGTTATTTCGGGGGCGAGCAGTACTTC. Protein sequence: CASSYFGGEQYF.

The V call is TRBV7-2, the J call TRBJ1-5; D call uncertain. Trimming cost V 5 bases and J 6 bases, with 11 bases left between them. CDR3 length equals 13 residues. Germline CDR1 is SGHTA and CDR2 is FQGNSA. CDR3: CASSRVGGQPQHF. CDR3 bases: TGTGCCAGCAGCCGCGTAGGCGGTCAGCCCCAGCATTTT.

V gene TRBV5-4 combines with J gene TRBJ2-7, with 10 bases aligning to TRBD2. J was trimmed by 5 bases and V by 1 base; bases with no gene match: 6. This CDR3 has 15 residues. The V gene's germline CDR1 is SGHNT and CDR2 YYREEE (reference sequence). The CDR3 sequence is CASSLRSGRANEQYF. In DNA, the CDR3 is TGTGCCAGCAGCTTGAGAAGCGGGAGGGCGAACGAGCAGTACTTC.

The rearrangement uses TRBV10-3 and TRBJ2-3; D might be TRBD1 (6 bases). Trimming cost V 6 bases and J 6 bases, with 10 bases left between them. From germline, CDR1 is ENHRY and CDR2 SYGVKD. The CDR3 is made up of 12 amino acids. CDR3 in amino acids: CAISNRVDTQYF. The CDR3 DNA reads as TGTGCCATCAGCAACAGGGTTGATACGCAGTATTTT.

The chain combines TRBV28 with TRBJ1-2; 12 nucleotides line up with TRBD1. The CDR3 covers 18 residues. J was trimmed by 3 bases and V by 2 bases; bases with no gene match: 10. Germline CDR1 MDHEN, CDR2 SYDVKM. The CDR3 spells CASSLLGTGGARYYGYTF. CDR3 nucleotides: TGTGCCAGCAGTTTACTAGGGACAGGGGGCGCCCGGTACTATGGCTACACCTTC.

The rearrangement uses TRBV7-9 and TRBJ2-4; D is perhaps TRBD2 (7 bases). Per germline, CDR1 SEHNR and CDR2 FQNEAQ (reference sequence). V lost 0 bases and J lost 6, with 12 bases in between. CDR3 size: 15 residues. The CDR3 bases are TGTGCCAGCAGCTTAGCCGGGGGGCTCGGAAACATTCAGTACTTC. It codes for CASSLAGGLGNIQYF.

This clone appeared once. The chain couples TRBV6-6 to TRBJ1-5, with D maybe TRBD1 (6 bases). Germline V gives CDR1 MNHNY, CDR2 SVGAGI (reference sequence). The V gene lost 4 bases and the J gene lost 5 bases, with 15 bases spanning the gap. The CDR3 is 15 residues long. The CDR3 DNA follows: TGTGCCAGCAGTTTGACGGCAAGGGGGTATCAGCCCCAGCATTTT. Translating it yields CASSLTARGYQPQHF.

The V gene is TRBV18, the J gene TRBJ2-5, with D unclear. CDR3 length: 14 amino acids. Germline loops: CDR1 KGHSH, CDR2 LQKENI. V gave up 3 bases and J gave up 0 bases, with 8 bases separating them. The CDR3 sequence is CASSPRRNQETQYF. The CDR3 DNA follows: TGTGCCAGCTCACCGAGACGGAACCAAGAGACCCAGTACTTC.

V is TRBV19 and J is TRBJ1-2, with 9 bases fitting TRBD1. CDR3 length: 14 residues. Germline CDR1 reads LNHDA; CDR2 reads SQIVND (reference sequence). J lost 8 bases, V lost 3 bases, and 7 bases had no gene match. This CDR3 is CASSILDRGSGYTF. CDR3 sequence (DNA): TGTGCCAGTAGTATCCTGGACAGGGGTTCGGGCTACACCTTC. Full variable domain (outside the CDR3, taken from reference TRBV19 and TRBJ1-2): DGGITQSPKYLFRKEGQNVTLSCEQNLNHDAMYWYRQDPGQGLRLIYYSQIVNDFQKGDIAEGYSVSREKKESFPLTVTSAQKNPTAFYLCASSILDRGSGYTFGSGTRLTVV.

The chain joins TRBV4-2 to TRBJ1-5; tentatively, D is TRBD1 (6 bases). CDR1 is LGHNA, CDR2 YNFKEQ, per germline. The CDR3 totals 15 residues. Trimming took off 5 bases at V and 5 bases at J, with 16 bases between the two ends. The CDR3 here is CASSFGQGTHQPQHF. The CDR3 DNA reads TGTGCCAGCAGCTTTGGCCAGGGGACACATCAGCCCCAGCATTTT.

This rearrangement joins TRBV5-1 to TRBJ2-6, with D perhaps TRBD1 (5 bases). The CDR3 is made up of 19 amino acids. Trimming removed 0 bases at V and 0 bases at J, with 16 bases between. The germline V gene has CDR1 SGHRS and CDR2 YFSETQ. CDR3 in amino acids: CASSLGPSGRGSGANVLTF. The CDR3 DNA reads TGCGCCAGCAGCTTGGGCCCTTCTGGTAGGGGCTCTGGGGCCAACGTCCTGACTTTC.

This sequence joins TRBV10-3 and TRBJ1-1, with 8 bases aligning to TRBD1. Losses at the gene ends were 4 bases for V and 5 bases for J; bases not matched to a gene: 6. Germline V CDR1 and CDR2: ENHRY, SYGVKD. This CDR3 has 14 amino acids. CDR3 coding DNA: TGTGCCATCAGTGTAGGACAGGGTTTGACTGAAGCTTTCTTT. The encoded protein is CAISVGQGLTEAFF.

The chain uses TRBV7-8 and TRBJ2-7; 10 bases agree with TRBD2. V was clipped by 5 bases and J by 4 bases; unmatched bases: 5. CDR3 length: 14 residues. Germline assignment: CDR1 SGHVS and CDR2 FQNEAQ. CDR3 in DNA: TGTGCCAGCAGCCCCCGGACTAGCGGTTACGAGCAGTACTTC. It translates to CASSPRTSGYEQYF.

This clone was detected a few times. The V and J genes are TRBV28 and TRBJ2-5; a weak D match, TRBD1 (5 bases). The germline V and J ends were trimmed by 3 bases and 3 bases, with 14 bases remaining between them. This CDR3 comprises 15 residues. The germline V gene encodes CDR1 MDHEN and CDR2 SYDVKM. CDR3 loop: CASSFQSAGKETQYF. The DNA of the CDR3 is TGTGCCAGCAGTTTTCAGTCTGCAGGGAAAGAGACCCAGTACTTC.

This clone was detected once. The chain has TRBV7-9 and TRBJ1-1; D unresolved. V was trimmed by 5 bases and J by 2 bases, leaving 3 bases between them. The CDR3 is 11 residues long. CDR1 is SEHNR, CDR2 FQNEAQ, per germline (reference sequence). The CDR3 is CASSANTEAFF. The CDR3 DNA sequence: TGTGCCAGCAGCGCTAACACTGAAGCTTTCTTT.

The rearrangement uses TRBV9 and TRBJ2-1; D not certain. V lost 2 bases to trimming and J lost 5 bases, with 5 bases between them. Germline CDR1 SGDLS, CDR2 YYNGEE. The CDR3 extends over 12 amino acids. The CDR3 here is CASSVVNNEQFF. The CDR3, as DNA: TGTGCCAGCAGCGTTGTTAACAATGAGCAGTTCTTC. The full variable domain, with the rest looked up from reference TRBV9 and TRBJ2-1, is DSGVTQTPKHLITATGQRVTLRCSPRSGDLSVYWYQQSLDQGLQFLIQYYNGEERAKGNILERFSAQQFPDLHSELNLSSLELGDSALYFCASSVVNNEQFFGPGTRLTVL.

The gene calls are TRBV5-1 and TRBJ2-2; 7 bases map to TRBD2. V gave up 6 bases and J gave up 4 bases; unmatched junction bases: 6. Germline CDR1 is SGHRS and CDR2 is YFSETQ. This CDR3 is built from 14 residues. The CDR3 here is CASMALASTGELFF. CDR3 DNA: TGCGCCAGCATGGCACTAGCGTCCACCGGGGAGCTGTTTTTT. The whole variable domain, remainder taken from reference TRBV5-1 and TRBJ2-2, is KAGVTQTPRYLIKTRGQQVTLSCSPISGHRSVSWYQQTPGQGLQFLFEYFSETQRNKGNFPGRFSGRQFSNSRSEMNVSTLELGDSALYLCASMALASTGELFFGEGSRLTVL.

The chain joins TRBV19 to TRBJ2-1; D gene uncertain. Trimming took 3 bases from V and 6 from J, leaving 3 bases between them. Looked up from germline, CDR1 is LNHDA and CDR2 is SQIVND (reference sequence). This CDR3 is built from 11 residues. The chain's CDR3 is CASSIVNEQFF. In DNA, the CDR3 is TGTGCCAGTAGTATTGTCAATGAGCAGTTCTTC.

The chain uses TRBV6-5 and TRBJ1-1, with D unresolved. The V gene's germline CDR1 is MNHEY and CDR2 SVGAGI. This CDR3 is 13 amino acids long. V dropped 3 bases and J dropped 1 base, with 6 bases sitting between them. The CDR3 coding sequence is TGTGCCAGCAGTTATGCAGCGAACACTGAAGCTTTCTTT. As protein: CASSYAANTEAFF.

The V call is TRBV9, the J call TRBJ2-1; the match to TRBD2 covers 13 bases. With V trimmed by 1 base and J by 8 bases, 6 bases remained unmatched. Germline CDR1 SGDLS, CDR2 YYNGEE. The CDR3 runs to 16 residues. Here the CDR3 reads CASSVRAGTSGDEQFF. Here the CDR3 DNA reads TGTGCCAGCAGCGTACGGGCGGGGACTAGCGGGGATGAGCAGTTCTTC.

The sample holds a few counts of this clone. The chain couples TRBV19 to TRBJ1-2; 7 nucleotides line up with TRBD1. Germline-derived CDR1 and CDR2 are LNHDA and SQIVND (reference sequence). After removal of 5 bases from V and 4 bases from J, the junction contained 7 bases not matched to a gene. CDR3 length: 14 residues. The CDR3 coding sequence is TGTGCCAGTAGTCTACTGGGACAGACCTATGGCTACACCTTC. Residues: CASSLLGQTYGYTF.

The rearrangement joins TRBV7-2 to TRBJ1-1; 10 positions agree with TRBD1. This CDR3 contains 14 residues. V trimming: 5 bases; J trimming: 3 bases; junction bases outside the gene matches: 3. Per the germline V gene, CDR1 is SGHTA and CDR2 is FQGNSA. The CDR3 nucleotides read TGTGCCAGCAGCCGACAGGGGGCGGACACTGAAGCTTTCTTT. Translated: CASSRQGADTEAFF.